Each of the 29 T cell receptor beta chains below was sequenced from the same sample in a study of regulatory T cells in long-lasting Graves disease. This sample's time point: persistent/refractory GD, antithyroid drugs over 5 years with positive TRAb. RNA extracted from PBMCs served as the sequencing template. Investigators prepared the TCR beta libraries by applying iRepertoire HTBI primers and Arm-PCR of CDR3 regions. TCRdb processed the multiplex PCR reads anew with MiXCR; each CDR3 protein has one entry. This table holds 500,000 to 800,000 distinct CDR3 sequences, 25% to 35% found once. This sample comprised peripheral blood mononuclear cells (PBMCs), obtained when the disease was refractory, from a patient treated with antithyroid drugs. The source is a female donor with Graves disease.

This clonotype has a handful of counts. The chain uses TRBV19 and TRBJ1-5, with D possibly TRBD1 on 5 matching bases. V lost 1 base, J lost 0 bases, and 16 bases lay in between. The CDR3 runs 18 residues. Germline-derived CDR1 and CDR2 are LNHDA and SQIVND (reference sequence). The CDR3 DNA is TGTGCCAGTAGTATAGTCGGAATCGACAGTCTTAGCAATCAGCCCCAGCATTTT. Amino acids: CASSIVGIDSLSNQPQHF.

This clonotype was counted a few times. The chain carries TRBV19 and TRBJ2-7; D call uncertain. Germline CDR1 is LNHDA and CDR2 is SQIVND (reference sequence). CDR3 length: 14 amino acids. V lost 6 bases, J lost 0 bases, and 12 bases lay in between. Here the CDR3 DNA reads TGTGCCAGTAGAGAAGGTTACGGCTCCTACGAGCAGTACTTC. This codes for CASREGYGSYEQYF.

The rearrangement uses TRBV20-1 and TRBJ2-1; D is perhaps TRBD2 (6 bases). The CDR3 spans 14 residues. V was cut by 2 bases and J by 0 bases, with 8 bases left in between. From germline, CDR1 is DFQATT and CDR2 SNEGSKA (reference sequence). Written as DNA, the CDR3 is TGCAGTGCTAGACCGCGGGACTCCTACAATGAGCAGTTCTTC. This translates into CSARPRDSYNEQFF.

Regarding this clonotype: It is likely a read error, because the conserved phenylalanine at the end of the CDR3 is missing. This chain connects TRBV2 to TRBJ1-1, with a tentative D call TRBD1 (5 bases). V gave up 5 bases and J gave up 1 base, with 14 bases separating them. Germline-derived CDR1 and CDR2 are SNHLY and FYNNEI. The CDR3 loop spans 15 amino acids. The CDR3 nucleotides read TGTGCCAGCAGTAAAGGGACCTTCGAGAACACTGAAGCTTTCTCT. Translated, it gives CASSKGTFENTEAFS.

This sequence joins TRBV6-1 and TRBJ2-7, with unresolved D. CDR3 length: 14 amino acids. Trimming stripped 2 bases from V and 0 bases from J, with 8 bases between. CDR1 is MNHNS, CDR2 SASEGT, per germline. The CDR3 DNA follows: TGTGCCAGCAGTGAACTCTTGAGCTCCTACGAGCAGTACTTC. Protein sequence: CASSELLSSYEQYF.

This clonotype was picked up a small number of times. This chain joins TRBV10-3 and TRBJ2-7; tentatively, D is TRBD1 (5 bases). This CDR3 is 15 amino acids long. The germline V and J ends were trimmed by 3 bases and 6 bases, with 18 bases remaining between them. Germline CDR1 reads ENHRY; CDR2 reads SYGVKD. CDR3 amino acids: CAISEESGNLGEQYF. CDR3 in DNA: TGTGCCATCAGTGAAGAATCAGGGAATTTGGGCGAGCAGTACTTC.

V usage is TRBV5-1 and J usage is TRBJ1-1; D uncertain. The V end was cut by 4 bases, the J end by 0 bases, with 10 bases between. The germline gives CDR1 SGHRS, CDR2 YFSETQ. This CDR3 region has 14 residues. CDR3 in amino acids: CASSRLPMNTEAFF. The CDR3 DNA sequence: TGCGCCAGCAGCCGGCTACCGATGAACACTGAAGCTTTCTTT.

The chain joins TRBV20-1 to TRBJ2-7, with D perhaps assigned TRBD1 or TRBD2 (5 bases each). V was clipped by 0 bases and J by 3 bases, with 12 bases between them. This CDR3 contains 14 residues. Germline CDR1 is DFQATT and CDR2 is SNEGSKA (reference sequence). The CDR3 DNA follows: TGCAGTGCTAGAGATCCGGGGCAGAGCTACGAGCAGTACTTC. It codes for CSARDPGQSYEQYF.

This clonotype was seen a handful of times. This rearrangement joins TRBV15 to TRBJ1-6, with D possibly TRBD1 on 6 matching bases. The CDR3 is 16 amino acids. The germline CDR1 and CDR2 sequences are LNHNV and YYDKDF (reference sequence). The V end lost 0 bases, the J end lost 10 bases, and 16 bases lay between the germline ends. CDR3 residues: CATSRDPGGDGSPLHF. DNA for the CDR3: TGTGCCACCAGCAGAGATCCCGGGGGCGACGGCTCACCCCTCCACTTT.

The rearrangement uses TRBV6-1 and TRBJ1-3; weak D call: TRBD1 (6 bases). The CDR3 loop spans 14 amino acids. CDR1 MNHNS and CDR2 SASEGT come from the germline V gene. Trimming took off 8 bases at V and 7 bases at J, with 18 bases between the two ends. The CDR3 DNA reads as TGTGCCAGCGTAAGAACAGGGAATAAGAACACCATATATTTT. This codes for CASVRTGNKNTIYF.

This clonotype appeared a few times. The chain employs TRBV27 and TRBJ2-2; 9 bases agree with TRBD2. The CDR3 is 17 residues long. Germline-derived CDR1 and CDR2 are MNHEY and SMNVEV (reference sequence). V shed 3 bases, J shed 0 bases, and the junction held 5 bases outside the gene matches. The chain's CDR3 is CASSLFGGRANTGELFF. CDR3 nucleotides: TGTGCCAGCAGTTTGTTTGGCGGGAGGGCGAACACCGGGGAGCTGTTTTTT.

The sample holds many counts of this clonotype. The chain is built from TRBV6-1 and TRBJ2-5; 12 nucleotides match TRBD1. Germline trimming cut 8 bases from V and 2 bases from J; bases unmatched to any gene: 9. CDR1 and CDR2 from the germline V gene are MNHNS and SASEGT. The CDR3 length is 16 residues. The CDR3 region is CASVGTGGEFQETQYF. CDR3 bases: TGTGCCAGCGTGGGGACAGGGGGCGAGTTTCAAGAGACCCAGTACTTC.

This clonotype has a handful of counts. This chain links TRBV5-4 with TRBJ2-7; 10 bases map to TRBD2. This CDR3 contains 15 residues. V trimming: 1 base; J trimming: 4 bases; junction bases outside the gene matches: 5. From germline, CDR1 is SGHNT and CDR2 YYREEE (reference sequence). This chain's CDR3 is CASSLQAGGPYEQYF. The CDR3 nucleotides read TGTGCCAGCAGCTTGCAAGCGGGAGGGCCGTACGAGCAGTACTTC.

V and J are TRBV20-1 and TRBJ1-5; possible D gene TRBD1, 6 bases. Germline V lookup: CDR1 DFQATT, CDR2 SNEGSKA (reference sequence). The CDR3 length is 15 residues. V gave up 0 bases and J gave up 10 bases, with 19 bases separating them. The CDR3 is CSARDGWDTISPQHF. The CDR3 DNA reads as TGCAGTGCTAGAGATGGGTGGGACACCATATCTCCCCAGCATTTT.

J is TRBJ2-7 and V is TRBV29-1; possible D gene TRBD1, 5 bases. This CDR3 contains 16 residues. Germline V CDR1 and CDR2: SQVTM, ANQGSEA. V lost 0 bases and J 3 bases, leaving 18 bases between the germline ends. The CDR3 reads CSVEDPVQADNYEQYF. CDR3 DNA: TGCAGCGTTGAAGATCCGGTACAGGCAGACAACTACGAGCAGTACTTC.

The rearrangement links TRBV20-1 to TRBJ2-7, with D tentatively TRBD1 (5 bases). V lost 5 bases, J lost 3 bases, and 20 bases lay in between. This CDR3 contains 15 residues. The germline gives CDR1 DFQATT, CDR2 SNEGSKA (reference sequence). This chain's CDR3 is CSAGFRSPTDYEQYF. The CDR3, as DNA: TGCAGTGCTGGATTTCGCTCTCCGACAGACTACGAGCAGTACTTC.

The rearrangement links TRBV12-5 to TRBJ1-1; a weak D match, TRBD1 (6 bases). Germline CDR1 and CDR2: LGHNT and FRNRAP. The ends were cut back, 3 bases at V and 6 bases at J, with 17 bases in the middle. This CDR3 has 15 residues. CDR3 amino acids: CASGLGGRGIPEAFF. The CDR3, as DNA: TGTGCTAGTGGTTTAGGAGGGAGGGGGATCCCTGAAGCTTTCTTT.

CDR3 DNA sequence: TGTGCCAGCAGTTTATCCCTGGGCGGGCAGTTCTTC. Translated: CASSLSLGGQFF. This sequence joins TRBV28 and TRBJ2-1; D not resolved. V was cut by 1 base and J by 12 bases, with 10 bases left in between. The CDR3 is 12 residues long. Germline assignment: CDR1 MDHEN and CDR2 SYDVKM.

The chain joins TRBV9 to TRBJ1-2; D unclear. The length of the CDR3 is 17 residues. Germline assignment: CDR1 SGDLS and CDR2 YYNGEE. With 4 bases removed from V and 4 bases from J, the gap between germline ends came to 23 bases. The CDR3 region has the DNA TGTGCCAGCAGCCCGGCCTCTGGTAGATCAGCTTCCTATGGCTACACCTTC. This codes for CASSPASGRSASYGYTF.

This clonotype was observed many times. The chain employs TRBV2 and TRBJ1-1; D remains unclear. V was trimmed by 5 bases and J by 0 bases, leaving 13 bases between them. The CDR3 extends over 15 amino acids. CDR1 SNHLY and CDR2 FYNNEI come from the germline V gene. Written as DNA, the CDR3 is TGTGCCAGCAGTCATGACATCGAAATGAACACTGAAGCTTTCTTT. It specifies CASSHDIEMNTEAFF.

The chain is built from TRBV7-3 and TRBJ2-2, with TRBD2 matching 11 bases. V was pared by 5 bases and J by 4 bases, with 9 bases of the junction left unmatched. This CDR3 is built from 17 residues. CDR1 and CDR2 from the germline V gene are SGHTA and FQGTGA. CDR3 in amino acids: CASSPGLAGAPTGELFF. The CDR3 DNA sequence: TGTGCCAGCAGCCCTGGACTAGCGGGTGCTCCCACCGGGGAGCTGTTTTTT.

The chain links TRBV3-1 to TRBJ2-7; D gene uncertain. Trimming stripped 2 bases from V and 3 bases from J, with 20 bases between. The germline gives CDR1 LGHDT, CDR2 YNNKEL (reference sequence). The CDR3 consists of 17 residues. The CDR3 here is CASSQSAPGPMVYEQYF. The CDR3 DNA follows: TGTGCCAGCAGCCAATCCGCGCCAGGTCCCATGGTCTACGAGCAGTACTTC.

This chain links TRBV20-1 with TRBJ1-3; D remains unclear. V was pared by 1 base and J by 0 bases, with 13 bases between. Germline CDR1 DFQATT, CDR2 SNEGSKA (reference sequence). This CDR3 region has 16 residues. CDR3 sequence: CSARALTLSSGNTIYF. As DNA, the CDR3 is TGCAGTGCTAGAGCTCTCACCCTGAGCTCTGGAAACACCATATATTTT.

This clonotype has just a few counts. The chain employs TRBV5-1 and TRBJ1-3, with D perhaps TRBD1 (5 bases). The V end lost 3 bases, the J end lost 5 bases, and 9 bases lay between the germline ends. The length of the CDR3 is 13 residues. Germline V gene data show CDR1 as SGHRS and CDR2 as YFSETQ. CDR3 loop: CASSWDARNTIYF. CDR3 bases: TGCGCCAGCAGCTGGGACGCCCGAAACACCATATATTTT.

The CDR3 DNA sequence: TGTGCCAGCAGCAGCGAACGGGGGGGCGAAGAGACCCAGTACTTC. It translates to CASSSERGGEETQYF. The chain couples TRBV13 to TRBJ2-5; 8 nucleotides line up with TRBD2. Germline loops: CDR1 PRHDT, CDR2 FYEKMQ (reference sequence). CDR3 size: 15 residues. The ends lost 5 bases at V and 3 bases at J; junction bases unmatched: 8.

The chain has TRBV19 and TRBJ1-2; D is undetermined. The CDR3 totals 12 residues. Trimming cost V 8 bases and J 4 bases, with 11 bases left between them. The V gene's germline CDR1 is LNHDA and CDR2 SQIVND (reference sequence). The CDR3 DNA follows: TGTGCCAGTGGTACGACGGCCTATGGCTACACCTTC. It is translated as CASGTTAYGYTF.

V gene TRBV6-4 combines with J gene TRBJ1-1; D not resolved. CDR1 is MRHNA, CDR2 SNTAGT, per germline. Trimming left V 5 bases short and J 1 base short, with 8 bases between. CDR3 length: 13 residues. CDR3 sequence: CASSREWNTEAFF. In nucleotides, the CDR3 is TGTGCCAGCAGTCGCGAGTGGAACACTGAAGCTTTCTTT.

This clonotype was counted a few times. The chain joins TRBV11-2 to TRBJ2-1; 10 bases are shared with TRBD2. The CDR3 loop spans 15 amino acids. J was trimmed by 7 bases and V by 3 bases; bases with no gene match: 6. Germline CDR1 is SGHAT and CDR2 is FQNNGV. The DNA of the CDR3 is TGTGCCAGCAGCTTCAGCGGGAGGGGATGGAATGAGCAGTTCTTC. The encoded protein is CASSFSGRGWNEQFF.

The chain carries TRBV11-2 and TRBJ1-1; 8 nucleotides match TRBD1. Germline assignment: CDR1 SGHAT and CDR2 FQNNGV. Germline trimming cut 6 bases from V and 9 bases from J; bases unmatched to any gene: 6. The CDR3 loop spans 12 amino acids. The CDR3: CASSLGQGQAFF. The CDR3 bases are TGTGCCAGCAGTCTCGGACAGGGCCAAGCTTTCTTT.